These T cell receptor beta chains were read from a single sample in a study of technical replicates of blood from a few donors. Sequencing used immunoSEQ multiplex PCR; TCRdb keeps in-frame clones, though not all of them. The sample has around 56,000 clones; roughly 95% are singletons. The sequencing sample was made of PBMCs. The receptors were gathered from a human donor in good health. Some clones in this sample may be carry-over from other donors' samples. Each CDR3 is given with its conserved first and last residue. D genes are given only for firm matches. The size field is filled for only some rows; it gives once, few, many or a size class.

cdr3_nt cdr3_aa j_call d_call v_call clone_size
TGTGCCAGCAGCCCCTCGGGGGTAAGCAATCAGCCCCAGCATTTT CASSPSGVSNQPQHF TRBJ1-5 NA TRBV7-2 NA
TGTGCCAGCAGCCCCCCCGGGGGAGATATCAGGCGGTACTTC CASSPPGGDIRRYF TRBJ2-7 NA TRBV6-5 NA
TGTGCCAGCAGCCAAGACAGGGTCAATCAGCCCCAGCATTTT CASSQDRVNQPQHF TRBJ1-5 NA TRBV4-2 NA
TGTGCCAGCAGCGCGGACAGGGCCGATGAGCAGTTCTTC CASSADRADEQFF TRBJ2-1 TRBD1 TRBV6-4 NA
TGTGCCAGCAAAACCAAGGGGGTAGAGACCCAGTACTTC CASKTKGVETQYF TRBJ2-5 NA TRBV7-8 once
TGCGCCAGCAGCGTGACAGGCGGCACTGAAGCTTTCTTT CASSVTGGTEAFF TRBJ1-1 NA TRBV4-1 NA
TGCAGCGTTGCACAGGATCTCTACGAGCAGTACTTC CSVAQDLYEQYF TRBJ2-7 NA TRBV29-1 NA
TGTGCCAGCAGCTTAGCTGGCGGGGGGGAGTTCTTC CASSLAGGGEFF TRBJ2-1 TRBD2 TRBV7-6 NA
TGTGCCATCAGGGACGGCGGGCCACGCCACGAGCAGTACTTC CAIRDGGPRHEQYF TRBJ2-7 NA TRBV10-3 NA
TGCGCCAGCAGCTTGCAGGGCCAAACCTACGAGCAGTACTTC CASSLQGQTYEQYF TRBJ2-7 NA TRBV5-1 NA
TGTGCCATCAGTGAGGCGGGAGGAAATGAAAAACTGTTTTTT CAISEAGGNEKLFF TRBJ1-4 NA TRBV10-3 once
TGTGCCAGCAGCCCTAGGCCTCCGGGGTGGGACTATGGCTACACCTTC CASSPRPPGWDYGYTF TRBJ1-2 NA TRBV7-6 NA
TGCGCCAGCAGCCAAGATGCTTCCGCGGGAGGGTACGAGCAGTACTTC CASSQDASAGGYEQYF TRBJ2-7 TRBD2 TRBV4-3 NA
TGTGCCAGCAGTTACAACAGGGGGCGCGGGGAGCTGTTTTTT CASSYNRGRGELFF TRBJ2-2 TRBD1 TRBV5-6 NA
TGTGCCAGCAGCCGCGACAGGAACACTGAAGCTTTCTTT CASSRDRNTEAFF TRBJ1-1 NA TRBV7-9 NA
TGTGCCAGCAGCCAACCTAGCGGGGGGGCCTCGGAGACCCAGTACTTC CASSQPSGGASETQYF TRBJ2-5 TRBD2 TRBV14 NA
TGTGCCAGCAGCCAAGATCTCGGACAGGGAAGAGATACGCAGTATTTT CASSQDLGQGRDTQYF TRBJ2-3 TRBD1 TRBV14 NA
TGTGCCAGCAGCTCCCGACAGGAGATCTATGGCTACACCTTC CASSSRQEIYGYTF TRBJ1-2 NA TRBV7-9 once
TGTGCCAGCGGCCGCGGGAGCTACGAGCAGTACTTC CASGRGSYEQYF TRBJ2-7 TRBD2 TRBV7-2 NA
TGTGCCAGCAGCGAGGGAATCTATGGCTACACCTTC CASSEGIYGYTF TRBJ1-2 NA TRBV2 few
TGCGCCAGCAGCTTGGAGGGGGGGAAGAACACTGAAGCTTTCTTT CASSLEGGKNTEAFF TRBJ1-1 NA TRBV5-1 NA
TGTGCCAGCAGCGGGACGGGGGACAGGGGGCACACCGGGGAGCTGTTTTTT CASSGTGDRGHTGELFF TRBJ2-2 TRBD1 TRBV6-4 once
TGTGCCAGCAGCTCCCGGGACTACTCCTACAATGAGCAGTTCTTC CASSSRDYSYNEQFF TRBJ2-1 TRBD2 TRBV7-9 NA
TGCGCCAGCAGCAGAGGGACAGGGGGCAACACAGATACGCAGTATTTT CASSRGTGGNTDTQYF TRBJ2-3 TRBD1 TRBV4-1 NA
TGTGCCAGCAGCGCTAGAGATCGACTAGGGAGACATGAGCAGTTCTTC CASSARDRLGRHEQFF TRBJ2-1 NA TRBV7-2 NA